This TCR beta chain appears in the sequencing data of a study of T cell responses to AZD1222 COVID-19 vaccine (dated by TCRdb to about 2021). Regarding the research as a whole: AZD1222 recipients given second doses at about 4 weeks or at about 12 weeks were pooled, since spike-specific TCR depth and breadth were not found to differ between the two schedules. A total of 230 or so trial participants underwent TCR sequencing, of whom 207 received two doses of AZD1222 and about 26 received two doses of the MenACWY control vaccine. Enrollment into the trials was organized by age into subgroups of 18-55, 56-69 and 70-plus years, and those subgroups contained roughly 160, 29 and 62 TCR-sequenced participants, respectively.

Notes on this clone: The antigen this receptor binds is unknown. No much larger clone exists at a distance of one base, and base qualities are not known.

The CDR3 regions of human TCRbeta chains were subjected to immunosequencing. The study's processing was this. TCRs in the repertoires were compared against a reference library of SARS-CoV-2-specific TCRs that had been generated with the MIRA antigen-specificity platform. Breadth was defined as the fraction of unique TCRs that were SARS-CoV-2-associated. Depth was defined as the fraction of total T cells that were SARS-CoV-2-associated. Each spike-specific TCR was assigned to its reactive spike region and to a CD4 or CD8 class using the MIRA data. Log10-transformed breadth and depth values were compared by one-way ANOVA with Sidak's multiple comparisons tests. TCRdb mirrors the immuneACCESS table, restricted to in-frame sequences. Some clones are absent from its copies; in checked studies, under half trace to an unresolved V gene, and the reason for the others is unknown. Clone size and the V and J calls come from that table; the DNA yielded D and trimming. The sample includes 100,000 to 150,000 clones, with over 70% observed a single time. Over 5.5% of the sample is in the top ten clones.

What the time point label conveys for this sample: baseline before first vaccination. Samples from vaccinated people were obtained from the UK trials COV001 and COV002, which included a single-blind randomized controlled phase 2/3 trial of AZD1222 (ChAdOx1 nCoV-19) in healthy adults. For TCRbeta chain sequencing, PBMC samples from trial participants were taken at day 0 and at day 28 after the second dose. The CDR3 measures 13 amino acids from cysteine to phenylalanine. Kept here is only the CDR3 DNA, which spans 39 bases and is read in frame from base 1. The paper as a whole reports these results and caveats: Most participants were white British and females outnumbered males, and the authors suggested that clonal diversity may have been underestimated. A significant rise in spike-specific TCR breadth and depth was observed after two AZD1222 doses relative to day 0 and relative to MenACWY recipients. Only 5 to 7 AZD1222 recipients were SARS-CoV-2 seropositive at baseline, limiting conclusions about previously exposed vaccinees. Reportedly, almost half of the unique spike-specific TCRs recognized epitopes lying outside the regions that are mutated in the B.1.351 and B.1.1.7 variants. The vaccine-associated CD4 TCRs covered the entire spike protein, and the dominant responses fell in regions 160-218 and 743-854. In the small 56-69-year group, the increase in depth fell short of significance, most likely because of low power. Because no day 14 peak-response samples were available, the repertoires could be characterized only after the peak T cell response.

The chain is encoded by TRBV12-2 joined to TRBJ2-1; TRBD2, the table's D call, was not compared with the DNA. TRBV12-2 is annotated as a pseudogene. The source of this sequence is an adult in good health. Sequencing was performed on peripheral blood, taken on day 0 of AZD1222 vaccination. The bases are TGTGCAAGTCGCTTAGCGCTAGAAGGTGAGCAGTTCTTC. This codes for CASRLALEGEQFF.